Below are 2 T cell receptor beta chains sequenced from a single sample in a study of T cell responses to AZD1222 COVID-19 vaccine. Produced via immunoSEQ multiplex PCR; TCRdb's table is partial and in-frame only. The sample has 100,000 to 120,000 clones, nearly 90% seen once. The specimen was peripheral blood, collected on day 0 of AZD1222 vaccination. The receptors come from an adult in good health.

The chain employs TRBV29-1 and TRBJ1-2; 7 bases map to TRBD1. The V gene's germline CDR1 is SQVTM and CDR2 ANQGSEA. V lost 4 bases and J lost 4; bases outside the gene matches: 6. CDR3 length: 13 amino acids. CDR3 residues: CSVGSRGSYGYTF. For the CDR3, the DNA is TGCAGCGTTGGAAGCAGGGGGTCCTATGGCTACACCTTC.

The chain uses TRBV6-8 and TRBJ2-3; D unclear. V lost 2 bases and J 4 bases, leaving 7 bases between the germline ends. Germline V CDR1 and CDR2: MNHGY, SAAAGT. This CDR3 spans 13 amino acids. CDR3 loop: CASSYHSPDTQYF. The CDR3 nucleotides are TGTGCCAGCAGTTACCATTCACCAGATACGCAGTATTTT.